The present TCR beta chain was sequenced within a study of shared clonotypes between healthy human individuals. Study-level findings and limits: Rarefaction curves obtained for sorted subsets showed sequencing incomplete despite large depth.

The CDR3 is 19 residues long. Germline values: CDR1 SGDLS, CDR2 YYNGEE. V lost 3 bases to trimming and J lost 6 bases; unmatched junction nucleotides: 19. Adults of Caucasian background living in Nashville, Tennessee made up all donors. Assay: immunoSEQ multiplex PCR; the TCRdb copy retains only in-frame clones and omits some. Of about 2.3 million clones in the sample, approximately 93% were seen once. As concerns this clone: Antigen: not known.

This sequence joins TRBV9 and TRBJ2-1; TRBD2 matches 9 bases. The TCR sequence derives from a young man in good health. Some clones in this sample may be carry-over from other donors' samples. Material for sequencing was naive CD4+ T cells from PBMCs. Subset indicated: CD45RA+ positively selected. The DNA of the CDR3 is TGTGCCAGCAGCGCAACCTTGAGTAGCGGGAGTACGGGAATCAATGAGCAGTTCTTC. It is translated as CASSATLSSGSTGINEQFF.